This T cell receptor beta chain is drawn from a study of blood T cell repertoires in COVID-19. Across the study: Specimens from acute and convalescent COVID-19 originated in the United States, Italy and Spain.

This clone was counted between two and nine times. Germline V CDR1 and CDR2: SGHKS, YYEKEE (reference sequence). V dropped 2 bases and J dropped 2 bases, with 5 bases sitting between them. The CDR3 has 14 amino acids. Using immunoSEQ multiplex PCR, the repertoire was profiled, and TCRdb retains in-frame clones only, with some absent. The table shows roughly 53,000 clones, with about 76% occurring only once. The sequence came from a man in his forties or fifties with active or convalescent COVID-19. What was sequenced was peripheral blood. The chain has TRBV5-5 and TRBJ2-6; the D is unclear. In DNA, the CDR3 is TGTGCCAGCAGCTTACAGCCTGGGGCCAACGTCCTGACTTTC. Its protein is CASSLQPGANVLTF. The complete variable domain, with remaining parts taken from reference TRBV5-5 and TRBJ2-6, reads DAGVTQSPTHLIKTRGQQVTLRCSPISGHKSVSWYQQVLGQGPQFIFQYYEKEERGRGNFPDRFSARQFPNYSSELNVNALLLGDSALYLCASSLQPGANVLTFGAGSRLTVL.